Shown below are 12 T cell receptor beta chains from a single sample sequenced in a study of regulatory T cells in long-lasting Graves disease. Building of the TCR beta libraries involved iRepertoire HTBI primers and Arm-PCR of CDR3 regions. TCRdb independently ran MiXCR on the multiplex PCR reads; one entry per CDR3 protein. Seen here are fewer than 550,000 distinct CDR3 sequences, 15% to 20% observed once, and the top ten hold 25%. Time point of the sample: newly diagnosed GD, antithyroid drugs for less than 3 months. Generation of the TCR library employed RNA extracted from PBMCs. The sample was also reused in another study, on T cells in Graves' hyperthyroidism and ophthalmopathy.

The sample here was peripheral blood mononuclear cells (PBMCs), taken at new diagnosis, from a patient treated with antithyroid drugs. These receptors came from a woman aged 40-65 years with Graves disease.

There are many counts of this clonotype. This chain links TRBV3-1 with TRBJ1-2; tentative D call: TRBD1 (5 bases). V lost 8 bases and J lost 2, with 15 bases in between. The germline V gene encodes CDR1 LGHDT and CDR2 YNNKEL (reference sequence). This CDR3 contains 14 residues. CDR3 DNA sequence: TGTGCCAGCCAACTGGGGGGACTCAACTATGGCTACACCTTC. Protein product: CASQLGGLNYGYTF.

This clonotype was seen a few times. The chain carries TRBV15 and TRBJ1-4; 9 nucleotides agree with TRBD1. The CDR3 is made up of 14 amino acids. V lost 6 bases to trimming and J lost 8 bases; unmatched junction nucleotides: 7. The germline V gene has CDR1 LNHNV and CDR2 YYDKDF (reference sequence). The DNA of the CDR3 is TGTGCCACCAGTGGGACAGGGTGGACGGAAAAACTGTTTTTT. Its translation: CATSGTGWTEKLFF.

The V gene is TRBV18, the J gene TRBJ1-5; no clear D gene. Trimming left V 5 bases short and J 1 base short, with 15 bases between. Germline V gene sequence: CDR1 KGHSH, CDR2 LQKENI. The CDR3 runs to 16 residues. This CDR3 reads CASSTSVRESNQPQHF. The CDR3 DNA follows: TGTGCCAGCTCAACTTCGGTGAGGGAGAGCAATCAGCCCCAGCATTTT.

This clonotype was seen only once. Being one base from a much bigger clone, this may be a read error. The J gene is TRBJ1-2, the V gene TRBV2; TRBD1 is a possible D gene (5 bases). CDR3 length: 13 residues. V was trimmed by 5 bases and J by 6 bases, leaving 13 bases between them. Germline-derived CDR1 and CDR2 are SNHLY and FYNNEI. The CDR3 protein is CASSRTFYHGYTF. The CDR3 DNA sequence: TGTGCCAGCAGTCGGACATTCTACCATGGCTACACCTTC. The full variable domain, in which reference TRBV2 and TRBJ1-2 provide the parts outside the CDR3, is EPEVTQTPSHQVTQMGQEVILRCVPISNHLYFYWYRQILGQKVEFLVSFYNNEISEKSEIFDDQFSVERPDGSNFTLKIRSTKLEDSAMYFCASSRTFYHGYTFGSGTRLTVV.

This clonotype was detected a few times. V is TRBV10-3 and J is TRBJ2-1; the D gene is possibly TRBD1 (5 bases). The CDR3 extends over 15 amino acids. The germline V gene has CDR1 ENHRY and CDR2 SYGVKD. The germline V and J ends were trimmed by 8 bases and 0 bases, with 14 bases remaining between them. CDR3 bases: TGTGCCATCCTAGGGGCAGCCAGCTCCTACAATGAGCAGTTCTTC. Translating gives CAILGAASSYNEQFF.

J is TRBJ2-7 and V is TRBV20-1; D is possibly TRBD2 (6 bases). Germline CDR1 reads DFQATT; CDR2 reads SNEGSKA (reference sequence). Deletions cut 6 bases from V and 7 bases from J, with 22 bases between. The CDR3 extends over 14 amino acids. CDR3 sequence reads: CSAAKPGLGREQYF. CDR3 DNA: TGCAGTGCCGCAAAACCGGGACTGGGAAGGGAGCAGTACTTC.

This sequence joins TRBV12-3 or TRBV12-4 and TRBJ1-2; D call uncertain. V lost 3 bases, J lost 7 bases, and 9 bases lay in between. The CDR3 length is 12 residues. The CDR3 loop is CASSFNALGYTF. The CDR3 region has the DNA TGTGCCAGCAGTTTTAACGCTCTTGGCTACACCTTC.

This clonotype was seen repeatedly, ten times or more. The gene calls are TRBV20-1 and TRBJ2-7, with a tentative D call TRBD1 (5 bases). Per the germline V gene, CDR1 is DFQATT and CDR2 is SNEGSKA (reference sequence). V shed 6 bases and J shed 6 bases, with 21 bases lying between them. The CDR3 runs 14 residues. In DNA form, the CDR3 reads TGCAGTGCACGCCGACAGTCCCTAAGGGCCGAGCAGTACTTC. It codes for CSARRQSLRAEQYF.

This clonotype was seen a handful of times. DNA for the CDR3: TGTGCCATCAGTCGGGACCCTAGCGGGGGCCCAAGCATGCAGTATTTT. The encoded protein is CAISRDPSGGPSMQYF. V usage is TRBV10-3 and J usage is TRBJ2-3; TRBD2 aligns across 10 bases. The CDR3 has 16 amino acids. The ends lost 5 bases at V and 11 bases at J; junction bases unmatched: 16. The germline V gene has CDR1 ENHRY and CDR2 SYGVKD.

In its sample, this clonotype was seen many times. The CDR3 DNA reads TGTGCCAGCAGCCTCCAGGAATATGAAGCTTTCTTT. Translating gives CASSLQEYEAFF. The chain couples TRBV7-2 to TRBJ1-1; D is undetermined. Germline CDR1 is SGHTA and CDR2 is FQGNSA. CDR3 length: 12 amino acids. V was cut by 5 bases and J by 7 bases, with 11 bases left in between.

The V and J genes are TRBV18 and TRBJ1-1, with D perhaps TRBD1 (6 bases). The CDR3 contains 16 residues. V was cut by 2 bases and J by 1 base, with 14 bases left in between. From germline, CDR1 is KGHSH and CDR2 LQKENI. The CDR3 nucleotides are TGTGCCAGCTCACCAAACAGGGACACGTCGAACACTGAAGCTTTCTTT. This sequence encodes CASSPNRDTSNTEAFF.

The chain couples TRBV20-1 to TRBJ2-3; 9 nucleotides align to TRBD2. V lost 4 bases and J lost 4; bases outside the gene matches: 9. Germline CDR1 is DFQATT and CDR2 is SNEGSKA (reference sequence). This CDR3 has 15 residues. Here the CDR3 DNA reads TGCAGTGCTACCTCGGCGGGGGGGCCCTCAGATACGCAGTATTTT. This encodes CSATSAGGPSDTQYF.